Following are 4 T cell receptor beta chains from one sample sequenced in a study of CD8 T cells in Susac syndrome. Reverse transcription of about 0.45 to 1 ug RNA used random hexamers. TCRdb passed the immunoSEQ multiplex PCR reads through MiXCR, listing each CDR3 protein once. The sample has about 150,000 distinct CDR3 sequences; around 95% are singletons. Material for sequencing was CD4+ T cells from PBMCs. The source is a human donor with Susac syndrome.

The chain employs TRBV28 and TRBJ2-1; D might be TRBD2 (5 bases). V dropped 8 bases and J dropped 6 bases, with 17 bases sitting between them. Germline V gives CDR1 MDHEN, CDR2 SYDVKM. This CDR3 is 14 amino acids long. CDR3 sequence reads: CASGRIAQSNEQFF. Written as DNA, the CDR3 is TGTGCCAGCGGAAGAATAGCGCAATCCAATGAGCAGTTCTTC.

The chain combines TRBV27 with TRBJ1-2, with unresolved D. The germline V and J ends were trimmed by 5 bases and 8 bases, with 15 bases remaining between them. Per the germline V gene, CDR1 is MNHEY and CDR2 is SMNVEV (reference sequence). The CDR3 sequence is 13 residues long. The chain's CDR3 is CASSPRAILGYTF. The CDR3 coding sequence is TGTGCCAGCAGTCCCCGCGCCATCTTAGGCTACACCTTC.

CDR3 amino acids: CASSLDVGGTSGRPWDTQYF. The CDR3 bases are TGTGCCAGCAGCTTGGATGTCGGGGGGACTAGCGGGAGGCCCTGGGATACGCAGTATTTT. The gene calls are TRBV5-4 and TRBJ2-3; TRBD2 matches at 15 bases. This CDR3 spans 20 amino acids. V lost 0 bases, J lost 6 bases, and 14 bases stayed unmatched. CDR1 is SGHNT, CDR2 YYREEE, per germline (reference sequence).

The V gene is TRBV5-4, the J gene TRBJ1-2, with a possible D match to TRBD1 (6 bases). V lost 3 bases and J 11 bases, leaving 20 bases between the germline ends. Germline CDR1 reads SGHNT; CDR2 reads YYREEE (reference sequence). The CDR3 sequence is 14 residues long. DNA of the CDR3: TGTGCCAGCAGCTCCGCCGGGACATTTTCACGGTACACCTTC. It codes for CASSSAGTFSRYTF.